The TCR beta chain described here comes from a study of cytomegalovirus exposure and HLA in healthy donors (dated by TCRdb to about 2017). With regard to the full study: In an earlier analysis of 550 to 750 of the donors, 276 Gb of sequence data and 100 million or so unique TCR beta sequences from 150 million to 200 million T cells were reported. The study used immunosequencing to profile the T cell repertoires of approximately 650 subjects and linked those repertoires to cytomegalovirus serostatus. The study aimed to test whether signatures of past pathogen exposure could be identified by cataloging public T cell receptors. Besides the first cohort of around 700 subjects, a separate validation cohort made up of over a hundred different subjects was used. Both class I and class II loci were covered by HLA typing, at four-digit resolution. The number of donors typed differed by locus, with roughly 629-640 for A, B, C, DRB1 and DQB1, about 500 for DQA1, 600 to 610 for DPA1, and under 490 for DPB1. In the later analysis, no new phenotypic data were used to find candidate immune exposures; instead, reliance was placed on TCR beta sequences and their occurrence across donors. Every repertoire in the discovery cohort had been generated on one and the same sequencing platform. An early release that covered around 590 HLA-typed donors contained around 330 gigabases of sequencing data and around 80 million unique TCR sequences. To decide whether each TCR beta V gene segment behaved as functional or pseudogenic, an earlier analysis of approximately 600 of the donors relied on high-throughput TCR beta sequencing. The study combined high-throughput TCR immunosequencing, statistical association of individual TCRs with disease status, and machine learning to predict cytomegalovirus infection status. Of the 300 to 500 genotyped donors, 75% to 85% were placed in the genetic ancestry cluster associated with self-reported Caucasian donors. A later analysis re-analyzed previously published TCR beta repertoires from 650 to 800 donors and added high-resolution HLA genotyping to study TCR occurrence patterns. In a later genetic analysis, genome-wide SNP genotypes for 398 of the 666 donors were used, and that subset was treated as a discovery cohort. On average, around 240,000 unique TCR beta nucleotide sequences were sequenced per donor among several hundred genotyped donors of the cohort, with roughly 20% of those sequences being non-productive. Roughly five DR-DQ haplotypes were treated as single units for association and clustering because of strong linkage in the cohort. Alongside the repertoire data, information on donor age, sex, ethnicity and CMV serostatus was compiled.

Receptors were amplified or captured by the immunoSEQ multiplex PCR assay. The multiplex PCR relied on a mix of 60 forward primers for TCR Vbeta segments and 13 reverse primers for TCR Jbeta segments. The CDR3 region of rearranged TCR beta genes was amplified from genomic DNA by a multiplex PCR assay. The Illumina HiSeq System was used to sequence the amplified TCR beta libraries as 87-base-pair reads. Under the source paper's analysis protocol: A later analysis tallied 70 million to 100 million unique TCR beta chains across the roughly 610 repertoires, and around 12 million of those chains were shared by two or more donors. Raw reads were error-corrected and collapsed into unique sequences by a nearest-neighbor algorithm in which closely related sequences were merged to remove PCR and sequencing errors. Alignment of CDR3 sequences to IMGT reference sequences was used to assign V, D and J gene segments. Each retained sequence needed at least a six-nucleotide match to both a V gene segment and a J gene segment. A rearrangement counted as productive if the CDR3 had no stop codons and remained in frame with V and J, and every other rearrangement counted as non-productive. Following IMGT convention, CDR3 was defined as the stretch from the second conserved V-encoded cysteine up to the conserved J-encoded phenylalanine. The earlier analysis of a few hundred of the donors excluded sequences that lacked an unambiguous match to a single V gene segment. In an earlier analysis of a few hundred of the donors, a V segment was called functional when productive rearrangements were above 56.7%, and segregating when the standard deviation between donors exceeded 5%. A statistical classification framework was built to diagnose cytomegalovirus status from the catalog of TCR beta chain sequences. In a later analysis, V and J genes were assigned by comparing TCR nucleotide sequences against IMGT/GENE-DB human TR gene sequences. The TCRdist pipeline was used in a later analysis to assign CDR3 sequences and most-parsimonious VDJ recombination scenarios. In a later analysis, each TCR beta chain was defined by its CDR3 amino acid sequence together with its V-gene family, and reads lacking a unique V-gene family were excluded. A later analysis removed 592 highly shared, low-generation-probability nucleotide sequences to deal with suspected cross-contamination and a sequencing artifact. In a later analysis, a clonal expansion index for each public chain was calculated from normalized within-repertoire ranks of inferred template counts. Generation probabilities in a later analysis came from a VDJ recombination model fitted to out-of-frame rearrangements, and those results were checked against IGoR. In a later analysis, TCR-TCR, TCR-HLA and TCR-CMV co-occurrence was scored with hypergeometric tests, and a repertoire-size bias correction was applied to TCR pairs. To estimate false discovery rates, a later analysis permuted the HLA or CMV assignments 20 times. In a later analysis, co-occurring TCRs were grouped using DBSCAN, and TCRdist sequence similarity was added for clustering within HLA-allele-positive subsets. Repertoires with fewer than 30,000 or more than 120,000 public chains were left out of co-occurrence clustering, as were about five repertoires with anomalous nucleotide sharing. This immuneACCESS table, as held by TCRdb, lists in-frame sequences with V and J called but not all clones. Of the missing ones, under half trace to an unresolved V gene in checked studies; the others have no known cause. Clonal size and the V and J genes are those of that table, whereas D and trimming came from the DNA. Recorded for this sample are 100,000 to 150,000 clones; roughly 80% of them occurred a single time. The ten largest clones take up about 3.5% of the sample.

The research as a whole found: Cytomegalovirus status was reported to be diagnosed by the classifier with high specificity and sensitivity in both the original and validation cohorts. In a later analysis, HLA-associated TCR beta chains were found to be more clonally expanded and to have lower generation probabilities than equally common non-associated chains. In a later analysis, most CMV-associated TCR beta chains were found to appear HLA-restricted, with HLA associations seemingly driven largely by CMV exposure. The study listed around 160 TCR beta chains as associated with cytomegalovirus. Because some donors lacked HLA typing at each locus, the association tests relied only on the typed subset. Because counts were too low, under 20 rarely observed V segments, including chromosome 9 orphons, were left out of the earlier analysis of roughly 600 of the donors. This cohort had only TCR beta chains sequenced, and the lack of alpha or paired-chain data limited which features could be detected. According to a later genetic analysis, donors in an Asian-associated ancestry cluster had fewer N-insertions in productive TCRs than the approximately 670-donor mean. While some public TCRs were present in many individuals, most TCR sequences turned up only very rarely across donors. A cluster of highly shared sequence variants was judged likely to be a technical artifact of the sequencing pipeline. In a later genetic analysis, a missense DCLRE1C variant was associated with V-gene and J-gene trimming of TCR beta chains, and the association was replicated in an independent cohort. In vitro tests confirmed that a few of the cytomegalovirus-associated TCR beta chains recognize cytomegalovirus antigens. In a later analysis, the rate of TCR association differed among HLA loci, with DRB1 alleles having the most associated TCRs and HLA-C alleles having the fewest. It was suggested by the authors that the approach could potentially be generalized to other disease states and immunological phenotypes. Correlated functional status among segregating V segments might be attributable to linkage disequilibrium, but an unknown experimental factor could not be ruled out. Roughly uniform sequencing depth across donors was assumed in presence/absence analyses, although this assumption may not hold. In an earlier analysis of roughly 560 of the donors, most TCR beta V segments were observed in productive rearrangements about 87% or about 30% of the time, broadly matching IMGT annotations. Specific HLA alleles were associated with 16,951 TCR beta sequences at a false discovery rate of 0.05 in a later analysis. A later analysis reported that several top co-occurrence clusters appeared linked to parvovirus B19, influenza, CMV and Epstein-Barr virus. The only immune exposure information available for the cohort was CMV serostatus. Assigning TCR associations to individual alleles was difficult when HLA alleles, especially DR and DQ, strongly co-occurred. A further reported finding was that TCR beta sequences accurately predicted the HLA-A and HLA-B alleles for most subjects in the first cohort.

The cohort consisted of some 670 healthy bone marrow donors. Cohort members were all nominally healthy when sampled, although unrecorded immune exposures were likely present. The donor was CMV seropositive and was included in the group of 270 or so seropositive cohort members. A peripheral blood sample was collected from each donor, and TCR beta sequencing was performed on peripheral blood mononuclear cells. Genomic DNA extraction from the blood cell samples was performed with the Qiagen DNeasy Blood Extraction Kit. Concerning this clone: Its binding antigen is unknown. The sample holds no much larger clone one base away, and base qualities are not on file.

The sequenced material came from PBMCs. The source of this sequence is a woman between 40 and 50 years old in good health and CMV-seropositive.

The encoded CDR3 is CASSDPGDSTYEQYF. The DNA sequence follows: TGTGCCAGCTCAGATCCTGGGGACAGTACCTACGAGCAGTACTTC. Recombination connected TRBV18 to TRBJ2-7; 7 central nucleotides agree with TRBD1. Trimming removed 5 bases from V and 2 bases from J; the gene matches leave 9 bases unexplained. Counted from cysteine to phenylalanine, this CDR3 has 15 amino acids. Just the 45-base CDR3 DNA is kept, in frame starting at base 1. The germline V gene encodes CDR1 KGHSH and CDR2 LQKENI.